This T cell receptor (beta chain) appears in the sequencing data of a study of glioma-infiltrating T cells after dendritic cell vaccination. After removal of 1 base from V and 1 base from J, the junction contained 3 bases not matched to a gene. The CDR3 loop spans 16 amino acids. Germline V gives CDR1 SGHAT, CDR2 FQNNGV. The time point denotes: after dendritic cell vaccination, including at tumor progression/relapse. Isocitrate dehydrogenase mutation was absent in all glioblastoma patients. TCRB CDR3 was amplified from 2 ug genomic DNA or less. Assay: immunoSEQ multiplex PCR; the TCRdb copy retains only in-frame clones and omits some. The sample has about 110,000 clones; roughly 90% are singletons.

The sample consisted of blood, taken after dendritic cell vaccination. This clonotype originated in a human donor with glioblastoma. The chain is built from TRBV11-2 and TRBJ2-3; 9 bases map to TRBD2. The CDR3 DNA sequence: TGTGCCAGCAGCTTAGTAGCGGGAGTGGGCACAGATACGCAGTATTTT. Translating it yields CASSLVAGVGTDTQYF.